This T cell receptor (beta chain) derives from a study of T cells in Graves' hyperthyroidism and ophthalmopathy. Notes on the study in general: Onset of ophthalmopathy came a median roughly 6 months after the model predicted it. The majority of expanded thyroid clonotypes above 0.001 also appeared in blood. A 13 V-J signature model discriminated ophthalmopathy versus stable hyperthyroidism.

About this clonotype: Its matching antigen is unknown.

The source material, RNA transcripts, was used to amplify TCR beta CDR3 regions. First-round RT-PCR of the TCR CDR3 relied on the HTBI primer set. TCRdb redid the calling of the multiplex PCR reads with MiXCR, one entry per CDR3 protein. The sample holds fewer than 600,000 distinct CDR3 sequences; 14% are singletons and the top ten take over 11%. The CDR3 is made up of 16 amino acids. The V gene lost 7 bases and the J gene lost 4 bases, with 19 bases spanning the gap. In germline, CDR1 is LGHDT, CDR2 YNNKEL (reference sequence). The sequence came from a middle-aged woman with Graves' hyperthyroidism. V is TRBV3-1 and J is TRBJ2-2; D may be TRBD2 (6 bases). Sequencing was done on a sample of blood. The CDR3 region has the DNA TGTGCCAGCAAAAAAATCGAACGGGGGACCACCGGGGAGCTGTTTTTT. This translates into CASKKIERGTTGELFF. Looking up the rest from reference TRBV3-1 and TRBJ2-2 gives the full variable domain: DTAVSQTPKYLVTQMGNDKSIKCEQNLGHDTMYWYKQDSKKFLKIMFSYNNKELIINETVPNRFSPKSPDKAHLNLHINSLELGDSAVYFCASKKIERGTTGELFFGEGSRLTVL.